What follows are 4 T cell receptor beta chains derived from one specimen sequenced in a study of blood T cell repertoires in COVID-19. TCRdb's copy holds only in-frame clones and misses some; the assay was immunoSEQ multiplex PCR. Among approximately 120,000 clones listed, around 85% were seen once. Sequenced sample: peripheral blood. These receptors originate from a woman older than 75 with COVID-19, enrolled during active disease.

This clone occurred once. DNA for the CDR3: TGTGCCAGCAGTTTAGCCAACCTAGCGGGAGGTGGTCACAATGAGCAGTTCTTC. Translated: CASSLANLAGGGHNEQFF. The chain recombines TRBV28 with TRBJ2-1; 11 bases are shared with TRBD2. CDR1 is MDHEN, CDR2 SYDVKM, per germline. The CDR3 totals 18 residues. V dropped 2 bases and J dropped 5; count of bases not matched to a gene: 11. The full variable domain, rest sourced from reference TRBV28 and TRBJ2-1, is DVKVTQSSRYLVKRTGEKVFLECVQDMDHENMFWYRQDPGLGLRLIYFSYDVKMKEKGDIPEGYSVSREKKERFSLILESASTNQTSMYLCASSLANLAGGGHNEQFFGPGTRLTVL.

The rearrangement links TRBV14 to TRBJ2-1; 12 nucleotides agree with TRBD2. Losses at the gene ends were 4 bases for V and 6 bases for J; bases not matched to a gene: 4. Germline V CDR1 and CDR2: SGHDN, FVKESK. The CDR3 totals 15 residues. Here the CDR3 DNA reads TGTGCCAGCAGCCCCGGACTAGCGGGACTCAATGAGCAGTTCTTC. Translation: CASSPGLAGLNEQFF.

The V and J genes are TRBV7-3 and TRBJ2-7; 10 bases fit TRBD2. The V gene's germline CDR1 is SGHTA and CDR2 FQGTGA. The V segment lost 4 bases and the J segment 1 base; nucleotides outside the gene matches: 4. The CDR3 contains 15 residues. The CDR3 spells CASSSSSGGSYEQYF. CDR3 nucleotide sequence: TGTGCCAGCAGCTCCTCTAGCGGGGGTTCCTACGAGCAGTACTTC.

This clone counts as medium-sized. The chain carries TRBV19 and TRBJ1-5, with 10 bases that match TRBD1. With 4 bases clipped from V and 3 bases from J, the junction kept 3 bases outside the gene matches. The V gene's germline CDR1 is LNHDA and CDR2 SQIVND (reference sequence). The CDR3 is made up of 15 amino acids. DNA for the CDR3: TGTGCCAGTAGTACAGGACAGGGGGACAATCAGCCCCAGCATTTT. This codes for CASSTGQGDNQPQHF.